This T cell receptor (beta chain) derives from a study of OX40 agonist ivuxolimab in advanced cancers. Whole-study context: A male proportion of 82.7% was recorded, with mean age around 64 years and range roughly 23 to 79. Regarding the study as a whole: What antigens the expanded peripheral T cells recognized was never established. CD4+ and CD8+ blood T cells expanded clonally by week 6 at 0.1 to 3.0 mg/kg.

Produced via immunoSEQ multiplex PCR; TCRdb's table is partial and in-frame only. The table lists some 99,000 clones, around 88% of them singletons. Trimming took 4 bases from V and 0 from J, leaving 12 bases between them. This CDR3 comprises 15 residues. Germline V lookup: CDR1 SGHVS, CDR2 FNYEAQ. This clone showed up just once. Its matching antigen is unknown. This chain connects TRBV7-6 to TRBJ1-1; no clear D. The material sequenced was CD4+ or CD8+ T cells sorted from blood, taken in a trial of the OX40 agonist ivuxolimab. The receptor was derived from an adult with an advanced solid tumor such as melanoma, head and neck, liver or kidney cancer. The CDR3 reads CASSYLGAVNTEAFF. CDR3 DNA sequence: TGTGCCAGCAGCTACCTAGGTGCGGTGAACACTGAAGCTTTCTTT. The full variable domain, its missing parts supplied by reference TRBV7-6 and TRBJ1-1, is GAGVSQSPRYKVTKRGQDVALRCDPISGHVSLYWYRQALGQGPEFLTYFNYEAQQDKSGLPNDRFSAERPEGSISTLTIQRTEQRDSAMYRCASSYLGAVNTEAFFGQGTRLTVV.